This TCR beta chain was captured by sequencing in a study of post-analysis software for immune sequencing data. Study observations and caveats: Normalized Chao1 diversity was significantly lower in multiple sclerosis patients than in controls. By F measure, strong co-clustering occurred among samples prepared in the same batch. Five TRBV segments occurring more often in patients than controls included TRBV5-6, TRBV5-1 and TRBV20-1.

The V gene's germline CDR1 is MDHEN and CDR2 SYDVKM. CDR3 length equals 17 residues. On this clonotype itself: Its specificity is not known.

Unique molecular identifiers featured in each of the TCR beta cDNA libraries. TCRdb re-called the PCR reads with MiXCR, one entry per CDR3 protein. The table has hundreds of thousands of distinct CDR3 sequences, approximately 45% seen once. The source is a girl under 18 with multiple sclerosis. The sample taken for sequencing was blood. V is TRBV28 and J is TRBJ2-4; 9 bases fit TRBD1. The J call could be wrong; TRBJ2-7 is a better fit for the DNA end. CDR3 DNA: TGTGCCAGCAGTTCTTCCGGGACAGGGTTTTTGGGGTACGAGCAGTACTTC. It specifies CASSSSGTGFLGYEQYF.